Sequencing of this TCR beta chain was carried out in a study of T cell repertoires in cytomegalovirus infection. Study findings and constraints: It was HLA-C-restricted CMV-specific TCR beta clonotypes that dominated the response ex vivo.

TCRdb processed the reads anew with MiXCR; each CDR3 protein has one entry. The sample comprises approximately 500,000 distinct CDR3 sequences, 26% of which are singletons, and about 12% rests with the top ten. This clonotype was counted between two and nine times. Its antigen is undetermined. This TCR derives from a human donor in good health (CMV status not recorded). Some clones in this sample may be carry-over from other donors' samples. Sequenced: PBMCs.

The chain's CDR3 is CASVRFQETQYF. In nucleotides, the CDR3 is TGTGCCAGCGTCCGGTTCCAAGAGACCCAGTACTTC. The chain employs TRBV7-9 and TRBJ2-5; D is undetermined. Germline CDR1 reads SEHNR; CDR2 reads FQNEAQ (reference sequence). V was cut by 8 bases and J by 1 base, with 8 bases left in between. This CDR3 comprises 12 residues.